This TCR beta chain is from a study of OX40 agonist ivuxolimab in advanced cancers. Study at large: Three dose-escalation patients had partial responses: one with hepatocellular carcinoma and two with cutaneous melanoma.

CDR3 size: 17 residues. The germline V gene encodes CDR1 SGHAT and CDR2 FQNNGV. The V gene end was trimmed by 0 bases and the J gene end by 5 bases; junction bases not matched to a gene: 9. The assay was immunoSEQ multiplex PCR, and TCRdb's table has in-frame clones only and misses some. The sample has 72,000 or so clones; approximately 83% are singletons. The sample was CD4+ or CD8+ T cells sorted from blood, taken in a trial of the OX40 agonist ivuxolimab. V is TRBV11-2 and J is TRBJ2-5; 10 bases align to TRBD2. The clonotype was recovered from an adult with an advanced solid tumor such as melanoma, head and neck, liver or kidney cancer. The CDR3 reads CASSLDSASGGGETQYF. The CDR3 region has the DNA TGTGCCAGCAGCTTAGATTCCGCTAGCGGGGGAGGGGAGACCCAGTACTTC. The whole variable domain, filled in from reference TRBV11-2 and TRBJ2-5, reads EAGVAQSPRYKIIEKRQSVAFWCNPISGHATLYWYQQILGQGPKLLIQFQNNGVVDDSQLPKDRFSAERLKGVDSTLKIQPAKLEDSAVYLCASSLDSASGGGETQYFGPGTRLLVL.